Given below is one T cell receptor beta chain in context. Its antigen is as yet unknown. Sequenced by immunoSEQ multiplex PCR; TCRdb stores in-frame clones only, minus some. Among more than 10,000 clones listed, roughly nine tenths were seen once. The data were taken from a study of chemoradiotherapy in HPV16-positive cancers. Overall study findings and caveats: The functional HPV-specific definition rests on just a couple of HPV16-positive patients.

Germline assignment: CDR1 SGHTA and CDR2 FQGNSA. V was cut by 1 base and J by 5 bases, with 8 bases left in between. This CDR3 contains 13 residues. The starting material was blood, obtained from a patient who underwent chemoradiotherapy. This TCR was recovered from a human donor with HPV-associated anogenital cancer. The chain combines TRBV7-2 with TRBJ1-1; D remains unclear. The CDR3 loop is CASSLGVPTEAFF. The CDR3 DNA follows: TGTGCCAGCAGCTTAGGGGTTCCTACTGAAGCTTTCTTT.